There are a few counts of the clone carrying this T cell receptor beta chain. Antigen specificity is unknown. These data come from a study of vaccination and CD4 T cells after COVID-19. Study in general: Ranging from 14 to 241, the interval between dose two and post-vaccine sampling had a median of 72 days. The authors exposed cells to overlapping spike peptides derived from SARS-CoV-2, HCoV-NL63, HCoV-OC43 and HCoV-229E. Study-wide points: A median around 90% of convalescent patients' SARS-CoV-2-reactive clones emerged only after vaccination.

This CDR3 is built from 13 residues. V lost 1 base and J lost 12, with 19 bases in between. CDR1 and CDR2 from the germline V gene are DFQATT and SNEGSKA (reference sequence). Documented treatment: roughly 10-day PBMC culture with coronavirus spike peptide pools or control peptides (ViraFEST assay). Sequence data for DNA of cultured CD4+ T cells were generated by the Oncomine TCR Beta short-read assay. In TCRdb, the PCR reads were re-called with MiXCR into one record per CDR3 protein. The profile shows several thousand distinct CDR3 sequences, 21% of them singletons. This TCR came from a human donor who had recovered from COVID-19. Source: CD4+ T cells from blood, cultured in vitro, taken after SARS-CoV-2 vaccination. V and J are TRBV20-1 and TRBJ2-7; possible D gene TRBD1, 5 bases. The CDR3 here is CSARGSGHPVGYF. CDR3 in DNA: TGCAGTGCTAGAGGGTCCGGACACCCGGTTGGGTACTTC.